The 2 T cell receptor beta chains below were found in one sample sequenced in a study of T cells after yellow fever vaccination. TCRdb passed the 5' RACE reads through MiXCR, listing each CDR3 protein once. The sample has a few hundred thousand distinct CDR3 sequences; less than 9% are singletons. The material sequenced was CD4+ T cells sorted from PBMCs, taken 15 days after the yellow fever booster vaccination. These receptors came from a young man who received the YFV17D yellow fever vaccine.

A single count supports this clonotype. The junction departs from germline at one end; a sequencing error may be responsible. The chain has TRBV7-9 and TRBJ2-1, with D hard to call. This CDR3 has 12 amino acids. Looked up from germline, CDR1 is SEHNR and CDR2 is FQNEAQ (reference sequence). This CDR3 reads CDSRNTGDEQFF. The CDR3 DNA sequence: TGTGACAGCAGGAACACCGGCGATGAGCAGTTCTTC.

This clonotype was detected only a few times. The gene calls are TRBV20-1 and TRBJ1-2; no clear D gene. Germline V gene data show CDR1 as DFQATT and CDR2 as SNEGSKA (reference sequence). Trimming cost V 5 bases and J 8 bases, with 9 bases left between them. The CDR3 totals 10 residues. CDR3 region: CSAPLGGYTF. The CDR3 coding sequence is TGCAGTGCTCCCTTGGGGGGCTACACCTTC.